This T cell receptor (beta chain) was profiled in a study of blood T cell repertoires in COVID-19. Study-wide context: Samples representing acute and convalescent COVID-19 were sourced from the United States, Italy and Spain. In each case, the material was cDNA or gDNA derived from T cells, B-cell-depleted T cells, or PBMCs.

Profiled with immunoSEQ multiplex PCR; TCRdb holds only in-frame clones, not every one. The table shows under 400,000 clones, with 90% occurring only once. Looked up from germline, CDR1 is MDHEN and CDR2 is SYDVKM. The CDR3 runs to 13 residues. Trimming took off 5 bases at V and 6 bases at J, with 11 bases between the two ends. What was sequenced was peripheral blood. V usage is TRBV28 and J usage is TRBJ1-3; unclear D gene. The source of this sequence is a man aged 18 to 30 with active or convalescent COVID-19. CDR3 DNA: TGTGCCAGCAGTAGAAGGAGAGAAAACACCATATATTTT. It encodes CASSRRRENTIYF.